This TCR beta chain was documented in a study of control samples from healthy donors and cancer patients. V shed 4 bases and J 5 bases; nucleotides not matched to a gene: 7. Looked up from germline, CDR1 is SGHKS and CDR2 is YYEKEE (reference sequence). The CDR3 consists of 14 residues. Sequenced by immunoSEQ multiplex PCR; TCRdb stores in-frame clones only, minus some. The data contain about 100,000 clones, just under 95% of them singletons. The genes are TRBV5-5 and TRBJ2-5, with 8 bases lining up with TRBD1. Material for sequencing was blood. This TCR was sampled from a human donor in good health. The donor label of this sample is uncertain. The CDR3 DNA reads TGTGCCAGCAGCACGTCACAGGGGGTGGAGACCCAGTACTTC. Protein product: CASSTSQGVETQYF.